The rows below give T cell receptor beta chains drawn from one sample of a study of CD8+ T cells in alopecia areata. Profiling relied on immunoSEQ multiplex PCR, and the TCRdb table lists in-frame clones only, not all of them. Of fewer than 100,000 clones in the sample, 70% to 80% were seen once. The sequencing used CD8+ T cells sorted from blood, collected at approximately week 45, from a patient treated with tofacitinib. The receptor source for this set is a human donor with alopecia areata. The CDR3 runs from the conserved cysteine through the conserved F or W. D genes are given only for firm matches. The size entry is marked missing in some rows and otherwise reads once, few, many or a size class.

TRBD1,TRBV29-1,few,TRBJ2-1,CSVTGSSYNEQFF,TGCAGCGTGACAGGGAGCTCCTACAATGAGCAGTTCTTC
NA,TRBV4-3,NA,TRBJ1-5,CASSQAGVQPQHF,TGCGCCAGCAGCCAAGCAGGGGTTCAGCCCCAGCATTTT
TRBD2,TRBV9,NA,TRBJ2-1,CASSPSGSYNEQFF,TGTGCCAGCAGCCCTAGCGGCTCCTACAATGAGCAGTTCTTC
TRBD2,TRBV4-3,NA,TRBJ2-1,CASSQDGRGWNEQFF,TGCGCCAGCAGCCAAGATGGGCGGGGGTGGAATGAGCAGTTCTTC
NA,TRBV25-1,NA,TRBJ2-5,CASFGLTQYF,TGTGCCAGCTTTGGTTTGACCCAGTACTTC
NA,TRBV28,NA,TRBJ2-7,CASSLGVGTPYEQYF,TGTGCCAGCAGTTTAGGGGTGGGGACCCCTTACGAGCAGTACTTC
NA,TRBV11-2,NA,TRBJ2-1,CASSLDHWDPDNEQFF,TGTGCCAGCAGCTTAGATCATTGGGACCCTGACAATGAGCAGTTCTTC
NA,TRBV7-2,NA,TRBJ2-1,CASSLANRRVNEQFF,TGTGCCAGCAGCTTAGCGAACAGGCGGGTGAATGAGCAGTTCTTC
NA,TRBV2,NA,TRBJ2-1,CASSGLKTISSSYNEQFF,TGTGCCAGCAGCGGTCTGAAAACGATCTCGAGCTCCTACAATGAGCAGTTCTTC
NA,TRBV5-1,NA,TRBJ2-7,CASTQTDRPDSYEQYF,TGCGCCAGCACGCAAACGGACAGACCGGACTCCTACGAGCAGTACTTC
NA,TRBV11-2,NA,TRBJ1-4,CASSPMDSTNEKLFF,TGTGCCAGCAGCCCCATGGACAGCACTAATGAAAAACTGTTTTTT
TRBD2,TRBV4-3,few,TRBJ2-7,CASSQERRGGYEQYF,TGCGCCAGCAGCCAAGAACGGCGGGGGGGTTACGAGCAGTACTTC
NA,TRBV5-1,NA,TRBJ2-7,CASSGSAGPHEQYF,TGCGCCAGCAGCGGATCGGCGGGACCACACGAGCAGTACTTC
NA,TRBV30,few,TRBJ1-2,CACRGKGPAYYGYTF,TGTGCCTGCCGGGGGAAGGGGCCAGCGTACTATGGCTACACCTTC
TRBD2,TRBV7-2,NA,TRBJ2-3,CASSLRLAGGWTDTQYF,TGTGCCAGCAGCTTAAGACTAGCGGGGGGATGGACAGATACGCAGTATTTT
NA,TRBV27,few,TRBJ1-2,CASSLSGAYGYTF,TGTGCCAGCAGTTTATCTGGGGCATATGGCTACACCTTC
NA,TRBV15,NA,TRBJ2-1,CATSRAEGVNEQFF,TGTGCCACCAGCAGAGCGGAGGGGGTCAATGAGCAGTTCTTC
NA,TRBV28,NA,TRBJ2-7,CASSLMGALPEQYF,TGTGCCAGCAGTTTAATGGGGGCGCTTCCCGAGCAGTACTTC
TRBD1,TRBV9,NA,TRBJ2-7,CASSAGTGGYEQYF,TGTGCCAGCAGCGCAGGGACAGGGGGGTACGAGCAGTACTTC
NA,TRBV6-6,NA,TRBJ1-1,CASGKMGGVNTEAFF,TGTGCCAGCGGTAAAATGGGAGGAGTGAACACTGAAGCTTTCTTT
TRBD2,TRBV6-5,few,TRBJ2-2,CASSNRGGGELFF,TGTGCCAGCAGTAATCGCGGGGGCGGGGAGCTGTTTTTT
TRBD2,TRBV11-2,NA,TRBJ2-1,CASTRSGGNEQFF,TGTGCCAGCACCCGAAGCGGGGGTAATGAGCAGTTCTTC
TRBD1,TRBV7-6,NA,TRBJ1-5,CASSPGTGGTQPQHF,TGTGCCAGCAGCCCGGGAACAGGGGGCACTCAGCCCCAGCATTTT
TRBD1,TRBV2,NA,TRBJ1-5,CASSENRGGNQPQHF,TGTGCCAGCAGTGAAAACAGGGGGGGCAATCAGCCCCAGCATTTT
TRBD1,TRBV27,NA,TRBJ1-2,CASSSGQNYGYTF,TGTGCCAGCAGCTCGGGACAGAACTATGGCTACACCTTC
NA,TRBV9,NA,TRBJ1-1,CASSVGIMNTEAFF,TGTGCCAGCAGCGTTGGGATCATGAACACTGAAGCTTTCTTT
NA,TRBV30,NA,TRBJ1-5,CAWSPKPGPQHF,TGTGCCTGGAGCCCTAAACCGGGGCCCCAGCATTTT
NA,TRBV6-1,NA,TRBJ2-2,CASSAVGPKGAGELFF,TGTGCCAGCAGTGCGGTGGGCCCGAAGGGAGCCGGGGAGCTGTTTTTT
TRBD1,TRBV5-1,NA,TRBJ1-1,CASSQIEGADTEAFF,TGCGCCAGCAGCCAGATCGAGGGGGCTGACACTGAAGCTTTCTTT
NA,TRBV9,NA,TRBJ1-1,CASSPWDQNTEAFF,TGTGCCAGCAGCCCCTGGGACCAGAACACTGAAGCTTTCTTT
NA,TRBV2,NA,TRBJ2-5,CATVTRETQYF,TGTGCCACCGTCACCCGGGAGACCCAGTACTTC
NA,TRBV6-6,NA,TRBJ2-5,CASSYMVGETQYF,TGTGCCAGCAGTTACATGGTGGGAGAGACCCAGTACTTC
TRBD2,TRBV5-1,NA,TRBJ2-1,CASSSGTREDREQFF,TGCGCCAGCAGCTCCGGGACTAGGGAGGACCGGGAGCAGTTCTTC
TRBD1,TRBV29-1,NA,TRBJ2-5,CSVEDRGTFYGGTQYF,TGCAGCGTTGAGGACAGGGGAACTTTCTATGGGGGGACCCAGTACTTC
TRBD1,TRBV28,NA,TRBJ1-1,CASSLQGGSTEAFF,TGTGCCAGCAGTTTACAGGGGGGATCGACTGAAGCTTTCTTT
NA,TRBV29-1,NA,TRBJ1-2,CSVVVWTEYSSNYGYTF,TGCAGCGTTGTAGTTTGGACAGAATACTCTTCCAACTATGGCTACACCTTC
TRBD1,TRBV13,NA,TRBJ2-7,CASSLDRGAEQYF,TGTGCCAGCAGCTTAGACAGGGGGGCCGAGCAGTACTTC
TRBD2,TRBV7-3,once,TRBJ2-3,CASSPGGGAGDTQYF,TGTGCCAGCAGCCCAGGCGGGGGGGCAGGAGATACGCAGTATTTT
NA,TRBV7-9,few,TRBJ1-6,CASSLDPFSPLHF,TGTGCCAGCAGCTTAGATCCGTTTTCACCCCTCCACTTT
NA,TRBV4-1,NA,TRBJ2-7,CASSQDPAVRGPRGEQYF,TGCGCCAGCAGCCAAGATCCAGCGGTTAGGGGTCCACGGGGCGAGCAGTACTTC
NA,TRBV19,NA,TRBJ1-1,CASSMTSPVNTEAFF,TGTGCCAGTAGTATGACGTCGCCAGTGAACACTGAAGCTTTCTTT
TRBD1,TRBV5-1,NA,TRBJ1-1,CASSSWTGMNTEAFF,TGCGCCAGCAGCTCGTGGACAGGGATGAACACTGAAGCTTTCTTT
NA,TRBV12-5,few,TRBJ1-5,CASGLVPDHQPQHF,TGTGCTAGTGGTTTGGTGCCAGATCATCAGCCCCAGCATTTT
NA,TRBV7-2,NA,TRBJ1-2,CASDPGIAHYGYTF,TGTGCCAGCGACCCGGGGATTGCCCACTATGGCTACACCTTC
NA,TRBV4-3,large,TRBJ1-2,CASSQTAGRHGYTF,TGCGCCAGCAGCCAAACGGCAGGGAGGCATGGCTACACCTTC
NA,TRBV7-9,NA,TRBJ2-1,CASSILTSGGSYNEQFF,TGTGCCAGCAGCATATTAACTAGTGGGGGGTCCTACAATGAGCAGTTCTTC
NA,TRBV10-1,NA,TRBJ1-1,CASSESVGSREAFF,TGCGCCAGCAGTGAGTCGGTGGGGTCCCGGGAAGCTTTCTTT
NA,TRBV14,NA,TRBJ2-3,CASSHGRRDTQYF,TGTGCCAGCAGCCACGGACGGAGAGATACGCAGTATTTT
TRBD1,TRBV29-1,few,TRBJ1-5,CSVSDREGQPQHF,TGCAGCGTTTCGGACAGGGAAGGTCAGCCCCAGCATTTT
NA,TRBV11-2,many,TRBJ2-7,CASSLGGSWDEQYF,TGTGCCAGCAGCTTAGGAGGGTCGTGGGACGAGCAGTACTTC
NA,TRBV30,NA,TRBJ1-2,CAWGQNYGYTF,TGTGCCTGGGGCCAGAACTATGGCTACACCTTC
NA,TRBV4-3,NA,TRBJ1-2,CASSQDRGTSSYGYTF,TGCGCCAGCAGCCAAGATCGGGGGACATCCTCTTATGGCTACACCTTC
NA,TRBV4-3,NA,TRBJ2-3,CASSQERGEGDTQYF,TGCGCCAGCAGCCAAGAAAGGGGCGAGGGAGATACGCAGTATTTT
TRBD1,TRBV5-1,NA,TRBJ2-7,CASSPDRVYEQYF,TGCGCCAGCAGCCCTGACAGGGTCTACGAGCAGTACTTC
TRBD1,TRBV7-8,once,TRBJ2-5,CASSLVVDRVEETQYF,TGTGCCAGCAGCTTAGTGGTAGACAGGGTAGAAGAGACCCAGTACTTC